This TCR beta chain was recorded in a study of identical twins listed by TCRdb under 2016. Regarding the research as a whole: TCR alpha and beta repertoires from monozygotic twins, unrelated adults of various ages and cord blood were deep-sequenced to test whether fetal clonotypes persist. To rule out contamination, the twin experiments were replicated at different times with different library preparation protocols. Overall study outcomes, separate from this receptor: Abundant cord blood beta clonotypes had fewer insertions, young adult naive repertoires showed a similar but weaker trend, and memory repertoires showed no such trend. Excess twin sharing in beta out-of-frame sequences was weaker because fewer shared sequences lowered the signal-to-noise ratio. In monozygotic twins, out-of-frame TCR alpha sharing was systematically underestimated by recombination models, although the models agreed with sharing between unrelated individuals. Conclusions relied on cross-sectional statistical analysis, since the same donors could not be followed over many years. Compared with coincidental sharing between unrelated individuals, out-of-frame TCR alpha sequences shared between twins had an excess of sequences with low generation probability. Invariant T cells such as MAIT and iNKT could partly confound zero-insertion analyses, though diverse VJ usage argued against this for most clonotypes.

All donors were healthy Caucasians. Library creation used 5' RACE. Sequencing took place on an Illumina HiSeq 2000. A universal primer binding site was introduced by template switching, and a unique molecular identifier was present in the final cDNA, enabling accurate counting of TCR cDNA molecules. First-strand cDNA for TCR alpha and beta chains was synthesized from specific primers in the conserved constant-segment region. To control for contamination, every cDNA library carried two barcodes: a SMART-Mk sample barcode plus Illumina barcodes. TruSeq adapter sequences, together with Illumina sample barcodes, were added in two successive PCR steps. Sequencing of the TCR alpha and beta cDNA libraries was done on the Illumina HiSeq platform using custom primers. The published analysis was carried out like this. MiGEC was used to process raw reads and extract unique molecular identifiers, and MiXCR was used to find CDR3 positions. Recombination models were inferred per individual with the repgenHMM and IGoR tools using an EM algorithm. The tcR package in R was used for shared clonotype analysis, with sharing normalized by the product of cloneset sizes. Out-of-frame nonproductive sequences were analyzed to study raw recombination free of thymic and clonal selection effects. The public reads were quality trimmed at Q25 with fastp and then assembled into clones with MiXCR by TCRdb, keeping productive beta chains. One record per CDR3 amino acid sequence lists the most common genes and DNA. The authors' filters were not applied to this entry. In this sample the table shows 1,800,000 or so distinct CDR3 sequences, more than 30% of which occur a single time. Approximately 0.25% of the sample is in the top ten clones.

The table lists this clonotype with a few counts. The antigen this receptor binds is unknown. No much larger clone is present one base from it, and per-base qualities are unavailable. The specimen sequenced was cord blood. The origin of this receptor is a newborn girl in good health.

The CDR3 sequence is CASTPYKRGETQYF. The base sequence is TGTGCCAGCACCCCGTATAAGCGAGGGGAGACCCAGTACTTC. Recombination connected TRBV7-7 to TRBJ2-5; D gene: possibly TRBD2, on 5 matching bases. From its cysteine to its phenylalanine, the CDR3 spans 14 amino acids. Only the CDR3 DNA stays, 42 bases, in frame from base 1. CDR1 and CDR2, looked up from the germline V gene (reference sequence), are SSHAT and FNYEAQ. The trim is 7 bases for V and 5 bases for J, with a gap of 17 bases between the germline ends.